These T cell receptor beta chains were read from a single sample in a study of technical replicates of blood from a handful of donors. Some clones are missing from TCRdb's copy, which holds only in-frame ones; the method was immunoSEQ multiplex PCR. Of fewer than 85,000 clones listed, roughly 94% were seen once; the top ten hold 0.2% to 0.3%. The source material was T cells isolated from PBMCs. These receptor sequences come from a human donor in good health. Both conserved end residues are part of each CDR3. A D gene is named only where the DNA matches it firmly. Clone size is given for some rows only: seen once, a few or many times, or a class if the clone is expanded.

TRBV4-1	-	TRBJ1-1	few	CASSSSGLSNTEAFF	TGCGCCAGCTCATCAAGTGGGCTATCGAACACTGAAGCTTTCTTT
TRBV29-1	-	TRBJ1-5	-	CSVAGRDQPQHF	TGCAGCGTTGCGGGAAGGGATCAGCCCCAGCATTTT
TRBV6-1	TRBD1	TRBJ1-1	-	CASSPTGGKDGAFF	TGTGCCAGCAGCCCGACAGGGGGAAAGGATGGAGCTTTCTTT
TRBV2	TRBD1	TRBJ1-5	-	CASRDRGNQPQHF	TGTGCCAGCAGGGACAGGGGCAATCAGCCCCAGCATTTT
TRBV28	TRBD2	TRBJ2-1	-	CASSSTSGAYNEQFF	TGTGCCAGCAGTTCGACTAGCGGGGCGTACAATGAGCAGTTCTTC
TRBV10-1	TRBD2	TRBJ2-1	-	CASSEGLAGHNEQFF	TGCGCCAGCAGTGAGGGACTAGCGGGACACAATGAGCAGTTCTTC
TRBV2	-	TRBJ2-7	once	CASNSDAYEQYF	TGTGCCAGCAACAGTGATGCCTACGAGCAGTACTTC
TRBV4-1	-	TRBJ1-2	once	CASSQDPLQQALYGYTF	TGCGCCAGCAGCCAAGATCCCTTACAGCAGGCTCTATATGGCTACACCTTC
TRBV10-3	-	TRBJ1-1	-	CAISDPPGDPPYTEAFF	TGTGCCATCAGTGACCCTCCGGGGGACCCTCCGTACACTGAAGCTTTCTTT
TRBV7-9	-	TRBJ2-7	-	CASSFLSPARNYEQYF	TGTGCCAGCAGCTTTTTAAGTCCAGCTAGGAACTACGAGCAGTACTTC
TRBV7-3	-	TRBJ1-2	-	CASSLLSGVGYGYTF	TGTGCCAGCAGCTTATTATCAGGGGTGGGTTATGGCTACACCTTC
TRBV5-1	TRBD1	TRBJ1-1	-	CASSLRTGGEGTEAFF	TGCGCCAGCAGCCTGAGGACAGGGGGCGAGGGTACTGAAGCTTTCTTT
TRBV2	-	TRBJ2-3	-	CASMPVGKADTQYF	TGTGCCAGCATGCCGGTCGGGAAGGCAGATACGCAGTATTTT
TRBV12-2	-	TRBJ1-2	-	CASRPTGSYGYTF	TGTGCAAGTCGCCCAACAGGTTCCTATGGCTACACCTTC
TRBV7-8	-	TRBJ2-7	few	CASSLETGDWYEQYF	TGTGCCAGCAGCTTAGAAACAGGGGACTGGTACGAGCAGTACTTC
TRBV6-1	TRBD1	TRBJ2-1	once	CASSEFLQGAHAGYNEQFF	TGTGCCAGCAGTGAATTCCTACAGGGGGCGCACGCGGGCTACAATGAGCAGTTCTTC
TRBV10-1	TRBD1	TRBJ2-3	-	CASSESTGGGGTQYF	TGCGCCAGCAGTGAGTCGACAGGGGGTGGGGGTACGCAGTATTTT
TRBV28	-	TRBJ1-1	-	CASSFSILAEAFF	TGTGCCAGCAGTTTCTCAATATTAGCTGAAGCTTTCTTT
TRBV19	-	TRBJ1-1	-	CASSRDYRATHEAFF	TGTGCCAGTAGTAGGGACTACAGGGCAACCCATGAAGCTTTCTTT
TRBV27	TRBD1	TRBJ2-2	-	CASSLRYTTPGGTGELFF	TGTGCCAGCAGTCTACGATATACTACGCCAGGGGGCACCGGGGAGCTGTTTTTT
TRBV18	-	TRBJ1-2	-	CASSPTPGAENGYTF	TGTGCCAGCTCACCAACCCCGGGTGCTGAGAATGGCTACACCTTC
TRBV9	-	TRBJ2-7	-	CASSLVGGEQYF	TGTGCCAGCAGCCTCGTGGGGGGCGAGCAGTACTTC